The source of this T cell receptor (beta chain) is a study of a mutant IDH1 vaccine in newly diagnosed glioma. In regard to this clone: The target antigen is unknown.

Sequenced by immunoSEQ multiplex PCR; TCRdb stores in-frame clones only, minus some. The sample has roughly 120,000 clones, roughly 90% seen once; the top ten hold 0.55% to 0.7%. CDR1 is SEHNR, CDR2 FQNEAQ, per germline (reference sequence). There are 15 residues in the CDR3. V was cut by 5 bases and J by 5 bases, with 18 bases left in between. As to time point: week 11, during vaccination. Vaccine doses each comprised 300 ug of mutant IDH1 20-mer peptide, with topical imiquimod. The genes are TRBV7-9 and TRBJ1-1, with D tentatively TRBD1 (6 bases). This sample comprised PBMCs, obtained from a glioma patient whose treatment included an IDH1 peptide vaccine. The TCR comes from a woman in her forties or fifties with glioma. The CDR3 loop is CASSIEAGAGTEAFF. The CDR3 DNA follows: TGTGCCAGCAGCATCGAGGCGGGGGCAGGGACTGAAGCTTTCTTT.